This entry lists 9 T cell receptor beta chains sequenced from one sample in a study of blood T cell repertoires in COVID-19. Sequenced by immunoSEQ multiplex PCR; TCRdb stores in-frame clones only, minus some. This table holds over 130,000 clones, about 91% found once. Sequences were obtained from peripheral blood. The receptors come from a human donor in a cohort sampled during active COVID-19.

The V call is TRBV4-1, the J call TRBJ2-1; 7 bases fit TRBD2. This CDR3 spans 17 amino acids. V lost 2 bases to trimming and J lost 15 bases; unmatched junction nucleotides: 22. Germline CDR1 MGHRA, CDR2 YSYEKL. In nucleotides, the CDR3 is TGCGCCAGCAGCCAAAACCCGTTCGGGCTAGCGGAACCACTGGTGTTCTTC. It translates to CASSQNPFGLAEPLVFF.

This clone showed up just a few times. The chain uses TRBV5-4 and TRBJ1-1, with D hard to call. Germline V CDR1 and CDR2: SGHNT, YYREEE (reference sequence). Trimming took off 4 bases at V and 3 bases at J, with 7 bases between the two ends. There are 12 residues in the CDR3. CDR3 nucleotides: TGTGCCAGCAGCCAGTTTGACACTGAAGCTTTCTTT. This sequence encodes CASSQFDTEAFF.

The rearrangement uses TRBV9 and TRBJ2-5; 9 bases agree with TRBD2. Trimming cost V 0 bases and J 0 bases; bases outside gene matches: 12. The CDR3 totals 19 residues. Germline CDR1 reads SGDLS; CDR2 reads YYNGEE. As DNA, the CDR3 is TGTGCCAGCAGCGTAGGGACAGAAGCGGGGGGTCAGTACCAAGAGACCCAGTACTTC. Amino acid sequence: CASSVGTEAGGQYQETQYF.

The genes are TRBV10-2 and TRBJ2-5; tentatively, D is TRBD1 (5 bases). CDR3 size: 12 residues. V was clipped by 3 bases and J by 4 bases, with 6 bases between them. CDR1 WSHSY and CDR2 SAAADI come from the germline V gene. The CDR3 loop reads CASSDRGETQYF. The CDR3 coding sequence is TGCGCCAGCAGTGATAGGGGAGAGACCCAGTACTTC.

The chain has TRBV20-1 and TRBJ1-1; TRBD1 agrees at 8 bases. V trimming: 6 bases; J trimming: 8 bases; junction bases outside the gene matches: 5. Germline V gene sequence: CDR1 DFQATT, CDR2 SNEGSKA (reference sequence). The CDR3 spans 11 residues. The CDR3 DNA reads TGCAGTGCGTCCCGGGACAGGGAAGCTTTCTTT. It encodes CSASRDREAFF.

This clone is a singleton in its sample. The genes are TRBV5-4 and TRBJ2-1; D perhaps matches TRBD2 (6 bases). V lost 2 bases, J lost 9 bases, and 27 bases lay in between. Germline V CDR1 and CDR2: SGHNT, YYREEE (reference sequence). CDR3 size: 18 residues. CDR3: CASSFHLAVGGPQGEQFF. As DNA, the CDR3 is TGTGCCAGCAGCTTTCACTTAGCGGTAGGAGGGCCCCAGGGTGAGCAGTTCTTC.

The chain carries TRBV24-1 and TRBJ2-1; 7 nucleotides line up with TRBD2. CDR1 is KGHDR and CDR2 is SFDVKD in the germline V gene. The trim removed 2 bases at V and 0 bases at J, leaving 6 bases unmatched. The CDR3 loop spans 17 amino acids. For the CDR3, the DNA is TGTGCCACCAGTGATTCCCCGGGCGGGAGCTCCTACAATGAGCAGTTCTTC. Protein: CATSDSPGGSSYNEQFF.

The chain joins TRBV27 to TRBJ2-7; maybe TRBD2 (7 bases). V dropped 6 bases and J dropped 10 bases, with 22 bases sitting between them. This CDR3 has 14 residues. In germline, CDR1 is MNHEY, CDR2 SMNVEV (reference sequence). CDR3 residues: CASSRGGSTWDQYF. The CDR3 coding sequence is TGTGCCAGCAGCAGGGGAGGGTCTACTTGGGATCAGTACTTC.

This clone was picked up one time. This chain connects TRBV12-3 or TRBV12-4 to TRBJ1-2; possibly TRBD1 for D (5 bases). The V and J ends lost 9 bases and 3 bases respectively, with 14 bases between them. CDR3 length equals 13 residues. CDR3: CASSPGLDYGYTF. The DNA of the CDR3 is TGTGCCAGTAGCCCGGGACTAGACTATGGCTACACCTTC.